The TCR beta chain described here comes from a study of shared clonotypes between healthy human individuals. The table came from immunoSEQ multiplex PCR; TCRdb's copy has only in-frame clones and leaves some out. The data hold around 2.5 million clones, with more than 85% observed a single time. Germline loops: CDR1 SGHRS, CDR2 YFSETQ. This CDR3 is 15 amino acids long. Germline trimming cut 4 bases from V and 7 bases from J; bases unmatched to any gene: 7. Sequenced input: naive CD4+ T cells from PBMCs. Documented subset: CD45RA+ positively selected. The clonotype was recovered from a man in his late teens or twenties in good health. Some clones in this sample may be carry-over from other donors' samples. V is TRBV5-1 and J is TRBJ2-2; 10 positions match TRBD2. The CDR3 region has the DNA TGCGCCAGCAGCACCGGGACTAGCGTTGGCGGGGAGCTGTTTTTT. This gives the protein CASSTGTSVGGELFF.